The 16 T cell receptor beta chains presented below share a single source sample, sequenced in a study of blood T cells in healthy people across ages. The authors ran a second PCR of 7 to 11 cycles using a sample-barcoded 5' primer and a J-beta primer mix. MiXCR, applied by TCRdb to the 5' RACE reads, yields one record per CDR3 protein. Of more than 800,000 distinct CDR3 sequences in the sample, around 28% are singletons; the top ten hold 15% to 20%. The sequenced sample consisted of blood. These receptors were taken from a woman older than 75 in good health.

About this clonotype: A read error may be the cause here, since a much bigger clone is one base away. The V call is TRBV4-2, the J call TRBJ2-3; TRBD2 agrees at 16 bases. Per the germline V gene, CDR1 is LGHNA and CDR2 is YNFKEQ. This CDR3 is built from 19 residues. CDR3 residues: CGSSQGTSGGAFRTDTQYF. The DNA of the CDR3 is TGTGGCAGCAGCCAGGGGACTAGCGGGGGGGCCTTCAGAACAGATACGCAGTATTTT.

The chain couples TRBV5-1 to TRBJ2-5; either TRBD1 or TRBD2 may supply D (5 bases each). Trimming shortened V by 0 bases and J by 0 bases, and 12 bases separated the two germline ends. This CDR3 spans 16 amino acids. Looked up from germline, CDR1 is SGHRS and CDR2 is YFSETQ. CDR3 DNA sequence: TGCGCCAGCAGCTTGGGGGTGGGGGATAACCAAGAGACCCAGTACTTC. Its translation: CASSLGVGDNQETQYF.

This clonotype was recorded only once. The chain is built from TRBV30 and TRBJ2-1, with 7 bases fitting TRBD2. In germline, CDR1 is GTSNPN, CDR2 SVGIG (reference sequence). This CDR3 has 15 amino acids. J gave up 0 bases and V 3 bases, and 5 bases lay outside the gene matches. CDR3 DNA sequence: TGTGCCTGGAGATTAGCGGGCCCCTCCTACAATGAGCAGTTCTTC. Translated, it gives CAWRLAGPSYNEQFF. The full variable domain, completed using reference TRBV30 and TRBJ2-1, is SQTIHQWPATLVQPVGSPLSLECTVEGTSNPNLYWYRQAAGRGLQLLFYSVGIGQISSEVPQNLSASRPQDRQFILSSKKLLLSDSGFYLCAWRLAGPSYNEQFFGPGTRLTVL.

The genes are TRBV6-1 and TRBJ1-4; D is perhaps TRBD1 (6 bases). Germline CDR1 reads MNHNS; CDR2 reads SASEGT. Trimming removed 10 bases from V and 0 bases from J, with 9 bases in between. This CDR3 comprises 13 residues. CDR3 nucleotide sequence: TGTGCCATCCAGGGGTCAACTAATGAAAAACTGTTTTTT. Its translation: CAIQGSTNEKLFF.

This clonotype was picked up a small number of times. The chain combines TRBV18 with TRBJ1-3, with D possibly matching TRBD1 (6 bases). The CDR3 covers 17 residues. The germline CDR1 and CDR2 sequences are KGHSH and LQKENI. The V end was cut by 2 bases, the J end by 4 bases, with 18 bases between. CDR3 DNA sequence: TGTGCCAGCTCACCATTACAGGGCGTCGATCGCGGAAACACCATATATTTT. Protein: CASSPLQGVDRGNTIYF.

This chain uses TRBV12-3 or TRBV12-4 with TRBJ1-3; tentatively, D is TRBD1 (5 bases). The CDR3 runs 15 residues. Trimming took 3 bases from V and 2 from J, leaving 11 bases between them. The CDR3 is CASSFRGTAGNTIYF. CDR3 DNA: TGTGCCAGCAGTTTCCGGGGGACGGCTGGAAACACCATATATTTT.

The V gene is TRBV11-2, the J gene TRBJ1-2, with a tentative D call TRBD1 (5 bases). V lost 2 bases, J lost 4 bases, and 14 bases lay in between. The CDR3 consists of 15 residues. Germline V gives CDR1 SGHAT, CDR2 FQNNGV. CDR3 nucleotide sequence: TGTGCCAGCAGCTTAAGGGGCCGGGCGGCCTATGGCTACACCTTC. Its translation: CASSLRGRAAYGYTF.

This clonotype occurred many times. The chain combines TRBV12-3 or TRBV12-4 with TRBJ1-2; possible D gene TRBD1, 5 bases. Trimming removed 2 bases at V and 3 bases at J, with 7 bases between. This CDR3 contains 13 residues. CDR3 nucleotide sequence: TGTGCCAGCAGTTTAAGGGGTTACTATGGCTACACCTTC. Its translation: CASSLRGYYGYTF.

The chain joins TRBV30 to TRBJ1-2; D not certain. V gave up 2 bases and J gave up 1 base, with 2 bases separating them. Germline CDR1 is GTSNPN and CDR2 is SVGIG (reference sequence). The CDR3 has 11 residues. As DNA, the CDR3 is TGTGCCTGGAGTTTTAACTATGGCTACACCTTC. Translation gives CAWSFNYGYTF.

The V and J genes are TRBV18 and TRBJ1-4; no definite D call. The CDR3 sequence is 15 residues long. Germline-derived CDR1 and CDR2 are KGHSH and LQKENI. V gave up 3 bases and J gave up 4 bases, with 12 bases separating them. This CDR3 is CASSPALTNNEKLFF. CDR3 DNA: TGTGCCAGCTCACCGGCGCTGACCAATAATGAAAAACTGTTTTTT.

The sample holds a few counts of this clonotype. Here the CDR3 DNA reads TGCAGTGCTAGAGATGGACGGCAATCTGGAAACACCATATATTTT. This gives the protein CSARDGRQSGNTIYF. The chain uses TRBV20-1 and TRBJ1-3, with D uncertain. The CDR3 is made up of 15 amino acids. CDR1 DFQATT and CDR2 SNEGSKA come from the germline V gene (reference sequence). V was clipped by 0 bases and J by 1 base, with 10 bases between them.

This clonotype was observed many times. The gene calls are TRBV11-3 and TRBJ2-5; D not certain. Germline V gene lookup returns CDR1 SGHNT and CDR2 YENEEA. Deletions cut 3 bases from V and 5 bases from J, with 10 bases between. The CDR3 contains 13 residues. The DNA of the CDR3 is TGTGCCAGCAGCTTGAACATTCGCGAGACCCAGTACTTC. It codes for CASSLNIRETQYF.

Regarding this clonotype: A single base separates this from a much larger clone, so it may be a read error. The chain joins TRBV6-5 to TRBJ2-4; D perhaps matches TRBD1 (5 bases). The CDR3 totals 13 residues. Germline values: CDR1 MNHEY, CDR2 SVGAGI. The CDR3 nucleotides are TGTGCCGGCAGGGCCGGAGTGAGAAACATTCAGTACTTC. This sequence encodes CAGRAGVRNIQYF.

In its sample, this clonotype was seen a few times. V is TRBV5-1 and J is TRBJ2-5; tentatively, D is TRBD1 (6 bases). V lost 6 bases and J 4 bases, leaving 16 bases between the germline ends. Looked up from germline, CDR1 is SGHRS and CDR2 is YFSETQ. This CDR3 region has 14 residues. The CDR3 nucleotides are TGCGCCAGCACTATCGGGACACAAGGAGAGACCCAGTACTTC. This encodes CASTIGTQGETQYF.

The V and J genes are TRBV3-1 and TRBJ2-3, with TRBD2 matching over 8 bases. Looked up from germline, CDR1 is LGHDT and CDR2 is YNNKEL (reference sequence). The CDR3 totals 14 residues. V lost 1 base to trimming and J lost 5 bases; unmatched junction nucleotides: 2. The CDR3 bases are TGTGCCAGCAGCCAAGGTGGGACTAGAGATACGCAGTATTTT. This sequence encodes CASSQGGTRDTQYF.

A note on this clonotype: At one of its ends the junction is not consistent with the germline gene, which may arise from a read error. The V and J genes are TRBV12-3 or TRBV12-4 and TRBJ1-5; D is undetermined. The CDR3 runs 15 residues. The CDR3 loop is CTSSLSRENNQPQHF. The CDR3 nucleotides are TGTACCAGCAGCTTATCACGGGAAAACAATCAGCCCCAGCATTTT.